Each of the 20 T cell receptor beta chains below was sequenced from the same sample in a study of T cell clusters in autoimmune cytopenias. TRB was amplified from 250 ng of peripheral blood genomic DNA per sample. Multiplex touch-down PCR amplified TRB using TRB-A and TRB-B pools in one tube. TCRdb derives one entry per CDR3 protein from the multiplex PCR reads, leaving out DNA. Seen in this sample are around 12,000 distinct CDR3 sequences; the ten most common clones hold approximately 3%. The sample was peripheral blood. The receptors originated from a human donor with an autoimmune cytopenia or autoimmune hepatitis (not recorded which).

CDR3: CASSLELPETQYF. The chain recombines TRBV12-3 or TRBV12-4 with TRBJ2-5. CDR3 size: 13 residues.

This sequence joins TRBV5-4 and TRBJ2-5; there is no DNA to check the TCRdb D call of TRBD2. Germline loops: CDR1 SGHNT, CDR2 YYREEE (reference sequence). The CDR3 extends over 17 amino acids. The CDR3 loop reads CASSFTSGRAQGETQYF.

This chain links TRBV12-3 or TRBV12-4 with TRBJ2-2; TCRdb gives TRBD1 as the D gene, but with no DNA this cannot be confirmed. The CDR3 covers 14 residues. This CDR3 is CASRPSQGAGELFF.

The CDR3: CASSPTEVQETQYF. The chain links TRBV12-3 or TRBV12-4 to TRBJ2-5. CDR3 length: 14 residues.

This clonotype is medium-sized (0.01 to 0.1%) by frequency. The J gene is TRBJ2-2, the V gene TRBV19; lacking DNA, the TRBD1 call made by TCRdb goes unchecked. In germline, CDR1 is LNHDA, CDR2 SQIVND (reference sequence). The CDR3 spans 18 residues. CDR3 region: CASIRRFRGRTNTGELFF.

The V call is TRBV5-6, the J call TRBJ2-5; the D call from TCRdb, TRBD2, cannot be confirmed without DNA. CDR3 length: 18 residues. Germline assignment: CDR1 SGHDT and CDR2 YYEEEE. This chain's CDR3 is CASSSHGLAGRHEETQYF.

This chain's CDR3 is CASSLGGMANEKLFF. The genes are TRBV5-4 and TRBJ1-4. The CDR3 sequence is 15 residues long. Germline V CDR1 and CDR2: SGHNT, YYREEE (reference sequence).

The chain employs TRBV12-3 or TRBV12-4 and TRBJ1-1. There are 15 residues in the CDR3. The CDR3 region is CASSLRLDSNTEAFF.

V usage is TRBV6-5 and J usage is TRBJ2-5. Germline V gives CDR1 MNHEY, CDR2 SVGAGI. This CDR3 is built from 14 residues. The CDR3 reads CASSYIGGQSRKYF.

J is TRBJ2-1 and V is TRBV5-6; TCRdb calls TRBD1, which cannot be checked without DNA. CDR1 is SGHDT and CDR2 is YYEEEE in the germline V gene. This CDR3 has 22 residues. The chain's CDR3 is CASSTRYYRTGTGFRKANEQFF.

V is TRBV19 and J is TRBJ2-1; TCRdb proposes TRBD2, but this gene call is untestable without DNA. This CDR3 spans 15 amino acids. Germline values: CDR1 LNHDA, CDR2 SQIVND (reference sequence). The CDR3 sequence is CASSITSGGNNEQFF.

V usage is TRBV5-6 and J usage is TRBJ1-4. Germline V gene data show CDR1 as SGHDT and CDR2 as YYEEEE. The CDR3 runs 15 residues. The CDR3 sequence is CASSLLGEANEKLFF.

The chain uses TRBV6-1 and TRBJ1-1; as DNA is missing, the TRBD1 call by TCRdb cannot be tested. Germline CDR1 reads MNHNS; CDR2 reads SASEGT. This CDR3 region has 13 residues. CDR3 amino acids: CASSDYRGSEAFF.

This chain links TRBV27 with TRBJ2-1; TCRdb selects TRBD2, and the lack of DNA leaves this call unchecked. Germline V gene sequence: CDR1 MNHEY, CDR2 SMNVEV (reference sequence). The CDR3 has 18 amino acids. The chain's CDR3 is CASSLLRGTSGTYNEQFF.

This sequence joins TRBV6-2 or TRBV6-3 and TRBJ2-1; the D call of TRBD2 rests on TCRdb alone, since no DNA is present to check it. The CDR3 has 16 residues. The germline V gene encodes CDR1 MNHEY and CDR2 SVGEGT. The CDR3 is CASSSLSGNRFNEQFF.

The rearrangement links TRBV19 to TRBJ1-3; TCRdb proposes TRBD1, but this gene call is untestable without DNA. The germline V gene encodes CDR1 LNHDA and CDR2 SQIVND (reference sequence). The CDR3 has 15 amino acids. CDR3: CASRETGPLGNTIYF.

This chain links TRBV6-5 with TRBJ1-2; the D call of TRBD1 rests on TCRdb alone, since no DNA is present to check it. Germline-derived CDR1 and CDR2 are MNHEY and SVGAGI. This CDR3 has 14 residues. The CDR3 sequence: CASSSDTGPYGYTF.

This chain uses TRBV6-5 with TRBJ2-7. Per germline, CDR1 MNHEY and CDR2 SVGAGI. CDR3 size: 14 residues. CDR3 amino acids: CASSSTGGSYEQYF.

The gene calls are TRBV12-3 or TRBV12-4 and TRBJ2-5; TCRdb calls TRBD1, which cannot be checked without DNA. The CDR3 spans 14 residues. This chain's CDR3 is CAISEGTVQETQYF.

The rearrangement uses TRBV12-3 or TRBV12-4 and TRBJ1-3. CDR3 size: 13 residues. CDR3 protein: CASSFNRQNTIYF.